Below, one T cell receptor (beta chain) is given with its context. The CDR3 consists of 18 residues. Trimming cost V 7 bases and J 9 bases; bases outside gene matches: 18. From germline, CDR1 is ENHRY and CDR2 SYGVKD. This sample was taken from a study of shared clonotypes between healthy human individuals. Libraries were prepared by immunoSEQ multiplex PCR; TCRdb keeps only in-frame clonotypes and omits some of them. The repertoire holds 2,500,000 or so clones, with about 92% as singletons. Sequencing used naive CD4+ T cells sorted from blood. As to subset: CD45RA+ positively selected. The V and J genes are TRBV10-3 and TRBJ2-1; 13 positions match TRBD2. This clonotype was sampled from a man aged 18 to 30 in good health. The CDR3 bases are TGTGCCATCACCGCCTCCTCCGGGACTAGCGGGAATTATGGTGAGCAGTTCTTC. The encoded protein is CAITASSGTSGNYGEQFF.